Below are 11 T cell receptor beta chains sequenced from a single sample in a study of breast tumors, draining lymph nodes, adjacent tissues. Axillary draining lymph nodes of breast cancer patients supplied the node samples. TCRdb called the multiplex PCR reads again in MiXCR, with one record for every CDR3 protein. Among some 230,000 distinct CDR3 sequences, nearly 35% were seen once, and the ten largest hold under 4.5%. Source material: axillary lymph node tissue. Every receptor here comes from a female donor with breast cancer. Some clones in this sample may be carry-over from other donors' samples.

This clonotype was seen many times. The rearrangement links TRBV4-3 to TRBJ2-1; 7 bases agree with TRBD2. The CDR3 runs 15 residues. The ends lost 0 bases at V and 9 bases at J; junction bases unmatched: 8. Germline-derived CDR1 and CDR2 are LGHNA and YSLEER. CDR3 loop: CASSQEGGTLAEQFF. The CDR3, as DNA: TGCGCCAGCAGCCAAGAGGGGGGGACGTTAGCTGAGCAGTTCTTC.

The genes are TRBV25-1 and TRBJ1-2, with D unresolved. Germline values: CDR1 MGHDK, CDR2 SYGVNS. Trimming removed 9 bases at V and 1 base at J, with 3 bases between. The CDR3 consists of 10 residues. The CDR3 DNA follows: TGTGCCAGTCTTAACTATGGCTACACCTTC. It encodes CASLNYGYTF.

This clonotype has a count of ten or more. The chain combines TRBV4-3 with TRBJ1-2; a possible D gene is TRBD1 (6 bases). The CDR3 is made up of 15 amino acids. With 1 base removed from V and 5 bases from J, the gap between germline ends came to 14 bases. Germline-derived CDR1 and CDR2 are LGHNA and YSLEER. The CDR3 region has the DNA TGCGCCAGCAGCCAAGGAGGCAGGGGAGGTTATGGCTACACCTTC. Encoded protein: CASSQGGRGGYGYTF.

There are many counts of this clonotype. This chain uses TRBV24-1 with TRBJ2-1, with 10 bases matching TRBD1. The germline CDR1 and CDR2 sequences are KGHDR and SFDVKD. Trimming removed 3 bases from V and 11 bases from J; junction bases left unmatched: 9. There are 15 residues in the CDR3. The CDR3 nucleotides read TGTGCCACCAGTGATCCGGGACAGGGGAGACTAAAGCAGTTCTTC. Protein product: CATSDPGQGRLKQFF.

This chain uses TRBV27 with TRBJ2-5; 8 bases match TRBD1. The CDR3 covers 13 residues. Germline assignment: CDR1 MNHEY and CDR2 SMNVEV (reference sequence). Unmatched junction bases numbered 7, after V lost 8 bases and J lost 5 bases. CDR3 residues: CASRSGQGETQYF. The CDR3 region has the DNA TGTGCCAGCCGCTCCGGACAGGGCGAGACCCAGTACTTC.

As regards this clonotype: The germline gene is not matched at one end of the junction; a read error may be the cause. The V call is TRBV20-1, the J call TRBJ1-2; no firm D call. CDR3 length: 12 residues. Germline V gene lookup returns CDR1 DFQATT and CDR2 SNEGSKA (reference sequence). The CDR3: CSAQPPRGGSTF. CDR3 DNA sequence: TGCAGTGCCCAGCCCCCGCGGGGTGGCTCCACCTTC.

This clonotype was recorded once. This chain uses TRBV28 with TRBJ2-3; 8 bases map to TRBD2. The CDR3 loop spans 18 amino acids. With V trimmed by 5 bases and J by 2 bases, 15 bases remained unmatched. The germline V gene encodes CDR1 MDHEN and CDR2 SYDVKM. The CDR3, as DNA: TGTGCCAGCAGTCCACTCATCGGGGGGGCCCCCCCCACAGATACGCAGTATTTT. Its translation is CASSPLIGGAPPTDTQYF.

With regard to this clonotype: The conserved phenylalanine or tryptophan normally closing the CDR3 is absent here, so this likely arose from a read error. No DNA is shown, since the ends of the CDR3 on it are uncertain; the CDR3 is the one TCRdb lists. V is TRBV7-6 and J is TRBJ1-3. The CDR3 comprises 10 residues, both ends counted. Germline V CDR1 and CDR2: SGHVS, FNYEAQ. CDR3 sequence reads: CASSLAATNT.

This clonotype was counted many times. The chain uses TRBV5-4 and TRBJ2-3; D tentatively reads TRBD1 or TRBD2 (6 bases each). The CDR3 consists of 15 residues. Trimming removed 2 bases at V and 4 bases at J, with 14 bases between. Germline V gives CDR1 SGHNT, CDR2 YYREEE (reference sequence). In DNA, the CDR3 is TGTGCCAGCAGCTTTGGGGGGCCGAGGGCAGATACGCAGTATTTT. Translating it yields CASSFGGPRADTQYF.

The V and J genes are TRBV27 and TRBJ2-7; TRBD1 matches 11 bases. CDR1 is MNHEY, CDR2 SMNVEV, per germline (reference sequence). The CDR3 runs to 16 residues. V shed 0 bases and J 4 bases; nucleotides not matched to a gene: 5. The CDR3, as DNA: TGTGCCAGCAGTTTATCGCCCGGGACAGGGGGTTACGAGCAGTACTTC. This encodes CASSLSPGTGGYEQYF.

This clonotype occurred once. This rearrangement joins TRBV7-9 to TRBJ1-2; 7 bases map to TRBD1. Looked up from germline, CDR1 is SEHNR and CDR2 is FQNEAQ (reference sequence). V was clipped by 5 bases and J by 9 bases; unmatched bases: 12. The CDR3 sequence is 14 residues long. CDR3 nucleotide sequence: TGTGCCAGCAGCAAAGAAGGGACAGAGCCGCGCTACACCTTC. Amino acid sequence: CASSKEGTEPRYTF.